Below, 28 T cell receptor beta chains from the same sample are listed, as sequenced in a study of T cell responses to AZD1222 COVID-19 vaccine. Generated by immunoSEQ multiplex PCR, the TCRdb table keeps only in-frame clones and is missing some. Among fewer than 100,000 clones, roughly 90% were seen once, and the ten largest hold around 1.5%. Source: peripheral blood, taken 28 days after the second AZD1222 dose. Receptors were obtained from an adult who received the AZD1222 COVID-19 vaccine.

The rearrangement joins TRBV28 to TRBJ1-5; D not resolved. This CDR3 comprises 13 residues. Trimming took off 6 bases at V and 4 bases at J, with 10 bases between the two ends. The germline CDR1 and CDR2 sequences are MDHEN and SYDVKM. CDR3 sequence (DNA): TGTGCCAGCAGCGACTTCCTTAATCAGCCCCAGCATTTT. This sequence encodes CASSDFLNQPQHF.

The chain links TRBV6-1 to TRBJ1-5, with 8 bases fitting TRBD1. Germline CDR1 is MNHNS and CDR2 is SASEGT. The CDR3 totals 16 residues. The ends lost 3 bases at V and 2 bases at J; junction bases unmatched: 6. CDR3 residues: CASSDLRGLGNQPQHF. CDR3 nucleotide sequence: TGTGCCAGCAGTGATCTCAGGGGGCTTGGCAATCAGCCCCAGCATTTT.

CDR3 DNA: TGTGCCAGCGGCCGGGACAGCTATAGCAATCAGCCCCAGCATTTT. This encodes CASGRDSYSNQPQHF. The chain combines TRBV9 with TRBJ1-5; 7 nucleotides align to TRBD1. Trimming at V came to 7 bases and at J to 0 bases, leaving 7 bases not matched to a gene. Looked up from germline, CDR1 is SGDLS and CDR2 is YYNGEE. The CDR3 sequence is 15 residues long.

V usage is TRBV4-2 and J usage is TRBJ2-2; 8 nucleotides line up with TRBD2. The CDR3 runs to 16 residues. Germline CDR1 is LGHNA and CDR2 is YNFKEQ. The V and J ends lost 4 bases and 6 bases, in that order; junction bases with no gene match: 10. This CDR3 reads CASSPELRGGAGELFF. CDR3 nucleotide sequence: TGTGCCAGCAGCCCAGAGCTCCGGGGGGGCGCCGGGGAGCTGTTTTTT.

This clone has just a few counts. The CDR3 region is CASSLDLQGADGYTF. The CDR3 nucleotides are TGCGCCAGCAGCTTGGATCTACAGGGGGCGGATGGCTACACCTTC. The V and J genes are TRBV5-1 and TRBJ1-2; 9 bases line up with TRBD1. This CDR3 is 15 amino acids long. CDR1 and CDR2 (germline): SGHRS, YFSETQ. V was clipped by 0 bases and J by 6 bases; unmatched bases: 6.

CDR3 bases: TGTGCCAGTAGTACCCGGACTAGCAGCACAGATACGCAGTATTTT. It translates to CASSTRTSSTDTQYF. The V gene is TRBV19, the J gene TRBJ2-3, with 8 bases lining up with TRBD2. Germline CDR1 reads LNHDA; CDR2 reads SQIVND (reference sequence). Trimming took 4 bases from V and 0 from J; bases not matched to a gene: 3. The CDR3 sequence is 15 residues long.

This clone occurred once. The chain couples TRBV28 to TRBJ2-5; no clear D gene. This CDR3 has 13 residues. The V and J ends lost 5 bases and 0 bases respectively, with 7 bases between them. Germline lookup yields CDR1 MDHEN and CDR2 SYDVKM. For the CDR3, the DNA is TGTGCCAGCAGTCAAGGGTACCAAGAGACCCAGTACTTC. This gives the protein CASSQGYQETQYF. Full variable domain (remainder filled in from reference TRBV28 and TRBJ2-5): DVKVTQSSRYLVKRTGEKVFLECVQDMDHENMFWYRQDPGLGLRLIYFSYDVKMKEKGDIPEGYSVSREKKERFSLILESASTNQTSMYLCASSQGYQETQYFGPGTRLLVL.

This clone was seen only once. The V gene is TRBV30, the J gene TRBJ2-7, with no clear D. The ends were cut back, 3 bases at V and 1 base at J, with 10 bases in the middle. The CDR3 is made up of 13 amino acids. The V gene's germline CDR1 is GTSNPN and CDR2 SVGIG (reference sequence). The CDR3 spells CAWRLVPSYEQYF. In DNA form, the CDR3 reads TGTGCCTGGAGATTGGTCCCTTCCTACGAGCAGTACTTC.

V usage is TRBV4-2 and J usage is TRBJ1-6; D is undetermined. The CDR3 extends over 18 amino acids. Trimming shortened V by 3 bases and J by 0 bases, and 15 bases separated the two germline ends. Per the germline V gene, CDR1 is LGHNA and CDR2 is YNFKEQ. In nucleotides, the CDR3 is TGTGCCAGCAGCCACGACGGAAAGCGGAGCTCCTATAATTCACCCCTCCACTTT. Residues: CASSHDGKRSSYNSPLHF.

CDR3 bases: TGTGCCGCCGGATCCGGGACGATCGGACAGCCCCAGCATTTT. Its translation is CAAGSGTIGQPQHF. The genes are TRBV10-3 and TRBJ1-5; D is perhaps TRBD1 (5 bases). CDR3 length equals 14 residues. CDR1 and CDR2 from the germline V gene are ENHRY and SYGVKD. Trimming shortened V by 11 bases and J by 7 bases, and 21 bases separated the two germline ends.

This clone appeared once. The chain joins TRBV7-6 to TRBJ2-5; 8 bases align to TRBD2. Germline loops: CDR1 SGHVS, CDR2 FNYEAQ. V lost 5 bases, J lost 4 bases, and 9 bases stayed unmatched. This CDR3 comprises 15 residues. The CDR3 DNA reads TGTGCCAGCAGCGCAGGAGTTGGACTAGCAGAGACCCAGTACTTC. Translated, it gives CASSAGVGLAETQYF. The whole variable domain, filled in from reference TRBV7-6 and TRBJ2-5, reads GAGVSQSPRYKVTKRGQDVALRCDPISGHVSLYWYRQALGQGPEFLTYFNYEAQQDKSGLPNDRFSAERPEGSISTLTIQRTEQRDSAMYRCASSAGVGLAETQYFGPGTRLLVL.

The chain carries TRBV11-2 and TRBJ2-7; D remains ambiguous. Trimming cost V 2 bases and J 0 bases, with 11 bases left between them. This CDR3 region has 15 residues. Per the germline V gene, CDR1 is SGHAT and CDR2 is FQNNGV. CDR3 sequence reads: CASSLSRVSSYEQYF. The CDR3 region has the DNA TGTGCCAGCAGCTTATCAAGGGTCAGCTCCTACGAGCAGTACTTC.

V and J are TRBV10-3 and TRBJ2-7, with D tentatively TRBD2 (6 bases). CDR1 is ENHRY and CDR2 is SYGVKD in the germline V gene. There are 16 residues in the CDR3. V was pared by 3 bases and J by 1 base, with 16 bases between. This CDR3 reads CAISERGSVRSYEQYF. As DNA, the CDR3 is TGTGCCATCAGTGAACGGGGGTCGGTTCGGTCCTACGAGCAGTACTTC.

The gene calls are TRBV6-5 and TRBJ2-3, with D possibly called TRBD1 or TRBD2 (7 bases each). CDR3 length equals 16 residues. Germline CDR1 MNHEY, CDR2 SVGAGI. V was trimmed by 2 bases and J by 5 bases, leaving 17 bases between them. The CDR3 sequence: CASSYVSRGGKDTQYF. The CDR3 DNA is TGTGCCAGCAGTTACGTCAGCAGGGGGGGTAAAGATACGCAGTATTTT.

This chain links TRBV6-2 or TRBV6-3 with TRBJ2-5, with D unclear. Germline loops: CDR1 MNHEY, CDR2 SVGEGT. CDR3 length: 13 residues. The V gene lost 6 bases and the J gene lost 5 bases, with 13 bases spanning the gap. This CDR3 is CASSPLDRETQYF. Here the CDR3 DNA reads TGTGCCAGCAGCCCCTTAGATCGGGAGACCCAGTACTTC.

The chain employs TRBV6-5 and TRBJ2-3; no definite D call. Germline CDR1 reads MNHEY; CDR2 reads SVGAGI. The CDR3 contains 14 residues. The ends were cut back, 4 bases at V and 3 bases at J, with 11 bases in the middle. This CDR3 reads CASSSRRLTDTQYF. The DNA of the CDR3 is TGTGCCAGCAGTTCGCGGCGGTTAACAGATACGCAGTATTTT.

This chain links TRBV29-1 with TRBJ1-3; 7 nucleotides agree with TRBD1. Germline lookup yields CDR1 SQVTM and CDR2 ANQGSEA. The CDR3 is made up of 14 amino acids. V shed 6 bases and J 1 base; nucleotides not matched to a gene: 6. CDR3 region: CSVADRESGNTIYF. As DNA, the CDR3 is TGCAGCGTAGCCGACAGGGAATCTGGAAACACCATATATTTT.

V is TRBV5-4 and J is TRBJ1-1; no firm D call. Trimming stripped 4 bases from V and 0 bases from J, with 13 bases between. From germline, CDR1 is SGHNT and CDR2 YYREEE (reference sequence). The CDR3 has 15 amino acids. The CDR3 DNA is TGTGCCAGCAGCCGTAAATTGGCTATGAACACTGAAGCTTTCTTT. This translates into CASSRKLAMNTEAFF.

The sample holds one count of this clone. V is TRBV4-1 and J is TRBJ1-3, with 10 positions matching TRBD1. Germline V lookup: CDR1 MGHRA, CDR2 YSYEKL. The trim removed 6 bases at V and 5 bases at J, leaving 7 bases unmatched. The length of the CDR3 is 15 residues. CDR3 coding DNA: TGCGCCAGCAGAGACCGGACAGGGGGGAGAAACACCATATATTTT. Protein: CASRDRTGGRNTIYF.

V gene TRBV27 combines with J gene TRBJ1-5; no definite D call. This CDR3 has 14 residues. CDR1 is MNHEY and CDR2 is SMNVEV in the germline V gene (reference sequence). Trimming left V 3 bases short and J 1 base short, with 7 bases between. The CDR3 region is CASSFSDSNQPQHF. In DNA form, the CDR3 reads TGTGCCAGCAGTTTTTCCGACAGCAATCAGCCCCAGCATTTT.

The chain couples TRBV19 to TRBJ1-5; TRBD1 aligns across 8 bases. CDR3 length equals 17 residues. Trimming at V came to 1 base and at J to 3 bases, leaving 8 bases not matched to a gene. Germline V gives CDR1 LNHDA, CDR2 SQIVND (reference sequence). This CDR3 reads CASSIVPGQGFNQPQHF. The DNA of the CDR3 is TGTGCCAGTAGTATAGTCCCCGGACAGGGTTTCAATCAGCCCCAGCATTTT.

This chain uses TRBV19 with TRBJ2-7; the D is unclear. Germline V gives CDR1 LNHDA, CDR2 SQIVND (reference sequence). V gave up 10 bases and J gave up 0 bases, with 16 bases separating them. The CDR3 totals 14 residues. CDR3 amino acids: CATRYVSNSYEQYF. CDR3 in DNA: TGTGCCACCAGATATGTCTCAAACTCCTACGAGCAGTACTTC.

The chain couples TRBV6-2 or TRBV6-3 to TRBJ1-1; D call uncertain. V was clipped by 2 bases and J by 1 base, with 5 bases between them. This CDR3 comprises 13 residues. Looked up from germline, CDR1 is MNHEY and CDR2 is SVGEGT. CDR3 sequence reads: CASSYARNTEAFF. CDR3 coding DNA: TGTGCCAGCAGTTACGCCAGGAACACTGAAGCTTTCTTT.

The chain joins TRBV7-9 to TRBJ2-2; unclear D gene. CDR1 is SEHNR and CDR2 is FQNEAQ in the germline V gene (reference sequence). Trimming pared 6 bases from V and 0 bases from J, leaving 8 bases between. CDR3 length: 14 residues. CDR3 DNA sequence: TGTGCCAGCAGTTCGAAGACGAACACCGGGGAGCTGTTTTTT. This translates into CASSSKTNTGELFF.

J is TRBJ1-6 and V is TRBV19; D possibly corresponds to TRBD1 (5 bases). Trimming left V 3 bases short and J 3 bases short, with 9 bases between. The CDR3 spans 15 residues. The V gene's germline CDR1 is LNHDA and CDR2 SQIVND (reference sequence). The CDR3 region has the DNA TGTGCCAGTAGTATGGACACGATCTATAATTCACCCCTCCACTTT. Amino acid sequence: CASSMDTIYNSPLHF.

DNA for the CDR3: TGTGCCAGTAGTACATACAGGGGGCTGAACACTGAAGCTTTCTTT. Protein: CASSTYRGLNTEAFF. The V and J genes are TRBV19 and TRBJ1-1, with 9 nucleotides matching TRBD1. Unmatched junction bases numbered 3, after V lost 4 bases and J lost 0 bases. Germline V gene data show CDR1 as LNHDA and CDR2 as SQIVND (reference sequence). The CDR3 runs 15 residues.

This clone was found once. The V and J genes are TRBV19 and TRBJ1-2; the D gene is possibly TRBD1 (5 bases). CDR1 and CDR2 from the germline V gene are LNHDA and SQIVND (reference sequence). This CDR3 spans 15 amino acids. V lost 5 bases and J 2 bases, leaving 15 bases between the germline ends. The CDR3 nucleotides are TGTGCCAGTAGTCGAGCCTGGGGCTCCAACTATGGCTACACCTTC. It encodes CASSRAWGSNYGYTF.

The chain links TRBV6-5 to TRBJ1-5, with TRBD1 as a possible D gene (5 bases). Between the trimmed V and J ends, which lost 6 bases and 4 bases, there was a span of 16 bases. There are 15 residues in the CDR3. Germline V gene sequence: CDR1 MNHEY, CDR2 SVGAGI. This chain's CDR3 is CASRPPGRLNQPQHF. DNA for the CDR3: TGTGCCAGCAGACCGCCGGGACGGTTGAATCAGCCCCAGCATTTT.